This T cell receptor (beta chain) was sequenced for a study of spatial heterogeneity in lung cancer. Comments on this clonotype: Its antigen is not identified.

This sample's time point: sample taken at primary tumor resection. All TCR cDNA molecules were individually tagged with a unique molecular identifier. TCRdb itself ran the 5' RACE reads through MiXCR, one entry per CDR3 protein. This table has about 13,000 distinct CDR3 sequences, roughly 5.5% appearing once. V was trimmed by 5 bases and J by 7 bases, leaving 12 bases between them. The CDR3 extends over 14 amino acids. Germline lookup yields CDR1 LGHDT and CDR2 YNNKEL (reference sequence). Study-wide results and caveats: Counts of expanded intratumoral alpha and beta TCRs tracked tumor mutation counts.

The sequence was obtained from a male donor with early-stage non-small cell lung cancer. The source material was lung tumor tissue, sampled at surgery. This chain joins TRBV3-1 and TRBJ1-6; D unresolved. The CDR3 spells CASSELVENSPLHF. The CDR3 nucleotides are TGTGCCAGCAGCGAGTTGGTGGAGAATTCACCCCTCCACTTT.